These T cell receptor beta chains were read from a single sample in a study of shared clonotypes between healthy human individuals. The repertoire was sequenced with immunoSEQ multiplex PCR; TCRdb's copy has only in-frame clones and lacks some. The profile shows 2 million to 3 million clones, 85% to 95% of them singletons. The sample comprised naive CD4+ T cells sorted from blood. Receptor source: a man between 18 and 29 years old in good health. The CDR3 runs from the conserved cysteine through the conserved F or W. The order of the fields is J gene, V gene, D gene, clone size, CDR3 length, CDR3 protein, CDR3 DNA. D genes are given only for firm matches. The size of a clone is reported for some rows only, either as once, few or many, or as a class for expanded clones.

j_gene: TRBJ2-7; v_gene: TRBV2; d_gene: -; abundance: -; len: 13; CDR3aa: CASNRDTTYEQYF; CDR3nt: TGTGCCAGCAACCGGGACACAACCTACGAGCAGTACTTC
j_gene: TRBJ2-2; v_gene: TRBV4-3; d_gene: -; abundance: -; len: 16; CDR3aa: CASSQEVVGTTGELFF; CDR3nt: TGCGCCAGCAGCCAAGAGGTAGTGGGCACAACCGGGGAGCTGTTTTTT
j_gene: TRBJ1-5; v_gene: TRBV28; d_gene: -; abundance: -; len: 15; CDR3aa: CASSPDWNSNQPQHF; CDR3nt: TGTGCCAGCAGTCCTGACTGGAATAGCAATCAGCCCCAGCATTTT
j_gene: TRBJ1-2; v_gene: TRBV5-1; d_gene: -; abundance: many; len: 15; CDR3aa: CASSLGSGFGYGYTF; CDR3nt: TGCGCCAGCAGCTTGGGTTCAGGGTTTGGCTATGGCTACACCTTC
j_gene: TRBJ2-1; v_gene: TRBV9; d_gene: TRBD1; abundance: -; len: 14; CDR3aa: CASSVGDRVLQQFF; CDR3nt: TGTGCCAGCAGCGTAGGGGACAGGGTTCTCCAGCAGTTCTTC
j_gene: TRBJ2-3; v_gene: TRBV9; d_gene: -; abundance: -; len: 15; CDR3aa: CASSPELVGTDTQYF; CDR3nt: TGTGCCAGCAGCCCCGAACTAGTAGGCACAGATACGCAGTATTTT
j_gene: TRBJ1-5; v_gene: TRBV30; d_gene: -; abundance: -; len: 13; CDR3aa: CAWSPGGGSPQHF; CDR3nt: TGTGCCTGGAGTCCCGGGGGGGGTTCGCCCCAGCATTTT
j_gene: TRBJ2-7; v_gene: TRBV2; d_gene: TRBD1; abundance: -; len: 13; CDR3aa: CANGQGSSYEQYF; CDR3nt: TGTGCCAACGGACAGGGGAGCTCCTACGAGCAGTACTTC
j_gene: TRBJ1-4; v_gene: TRBV6-1; d_gene: TRBD1; abundance: -; len: 14; CDR3aa: CASRLDRLGEKLFF; CDR3nt: TGTGCCAGCAGGCTGGACAGGTTAGGGGAAAAACTGTTTTTT
j_gene: TRBJ1-1; v_gene: TRBV18; d_gene: TRBD1; abundance: -; len: 15; CDR3aa: CASSPPNQGGTEAFF; CDR3nt: TGTGCCAGCTCACCACCGAACCAGGGGGGAACTGAAGCTTTCTTT
j_gene: TRBJ2-5; v_gene: TRBV5-1; d_gene: -; abundance: -; len: 16; CDR3aa: CASSSGLGRYQETQYF; CDR3nt: TGCGCCAGCAGCTCAGGACTTGGCAGGTACCAAGAGACCCAGTACTTC
j_gene: TRBJ2-3; v_gene: TRBV9; d_gene: -; abundance: -; len: 16; CDR3aa: CASSVYGSTNTDTQYF; CDR3nt: TGTGCCAGCAGCGTATATGGATCCACTAACACAGATACGCAGTATTTT
j_gene: TRBJ1-2; v_gene: TRBV5-4; d_gene: -; abundance: -; len: 14; CDR3aa: CASSLGLDNYGYTF; CDR3nt: TGTGCCAGCAGCTTGGGCCTAGATAACTATGGCTACACCTTC
j_gene: TRBJ2-7; v_gene: TRBV5-1; d_gene: -; abundance: -; len: 12; CDR3aa: CASSLLSGEQYF; CDR3nt: TGCGCCAGCAGCTTGCTTTCAGGCGAGCAGTACTTC
j_gene: TRBJ2-2; v_gene: TRBV5-4; d_gene: -; abundance: -; len: 15; CDR3aa: CASSLQGRVTGELFF; CDR3nt: TGTGCCAGCAGCTTACAGGGTCGTGTCACCGGGGAGCTGTTTTTT
j_gene: TRBJ2-7; v_gene: TRBV6-1; d_gene: TRBD1; abundance: -; len: 15; CDR3aa: CASMITGDVTYEQYF; CDR3nt: TGTGCCAGCATGATAACAGGGGATGTTACCTACGAGCAGTACTTC
j_gene: TRBJ1-5; v_gene: TRBV5-1; d_gene: TRBD1; abundance: -; len: 15; CDR3aa: CASSLAGTENQPQHF; CDR3nt: TGCGCCAGCAGCTTGGCCGGGACAGAAAATCAGCCCCAGCATTTT
j_gene: TRBJ2-1; v_gene: TRBV7-2; d_gene: -; abundance: -; len: 12; CDR3aa: CASSLEWTEQFF; CDR3nt: TGTGCCAGCAGCTTAGAATGGACAGAGCAGTTCTTC
j_gene: TRBJ2-7; v_gene: TRBV19; d_gene: TRBD1; abundance: once; len: 15; CDR3aa: CASSLVGQALGEQYF; CDR3nt: TGTGCCAGTAGTTTGGTCGGACAGGCCCTCGGCGAGCAGTACTTC
j_gene: TRBJ2-2; v_gene: TRBV11-2; d_gene: TRBD2; abundance: -; len: 15; CDR3aa: CASRSLAGYTGELFF; CDR3nt: TGTGCCAGCAGATCACTAGCGGGATACACCGGGGAGCTGTTTTTT
j_gene: TRBJ1-2; v_gene: TRBV6-6; d_gene: -; abundance: -; len: 12; CDR3aa: CASSYRSYGYTF; CDR3nt: TGTGCCAGCAGTTATCGGAGCTATGGCTACACCTTC
j_gene: TRBJ1-1; v_gene: TRBV7-9; d_gene: -; abundance: -; len: 11; CDR3aa: CASSLKTEAFF; CDR3nt: TGTGCCAGCAGCTTAAAGACTGAAGCTTTCTTT
j_gene: TRBJ1-4; v_gene: TRBV4-1; d_gene: TRBD1; abundance: -; len: 15; CDR3aa: CASSQWGTGWEKLFF; CDR3nt: TGCGCCAGCAGCCAATGGGGGACAGGGTGGGAAAAACTGTTTTTT
j_gene: TRBJ2-7; v_gene: TRBV5-1; d_gene: -; abundance: -; len: 15; CDR3aa: CASSLGTLAGNEQYF; CDR3nt: TGCGCCAGCAGCTTGGGGACACTTGCGGGAAACGAGCAGTACTTC
j_gene: TRBJ1-1; v_gene: TRBV29-1; d_gene: -; abundance: -; len: 13; CDR3aa: CSVEGRMNTEAFF; CDR3nt: TGCAGCGTTGAAGGCCGGATGAACACTGAAGCTTTCTTT
j_gene: TRBJ2-7; v_gene: TRBV9; d_gene: -; abundance: -; len: 14; CDR3aa: CASSVDPGGYEQYF; CDR3nt: TGTGCCAGCAGCGTAGATCCTGGAGGTTACGAGCAGTACTTC
j_gene: TRBJ2-1; v_gene: TRBV5-1; d_gene: TRBD1; abundance: -; len: 14; CDR3aa: CASSTGTGGNEQFF; CDR3nt: TGCGCCAGCAGCACCGGGACAGGGGGCAATGAGCAGTTCTTC
j_gene: TRBJ2-7; v_gene: TRBV2; d_gene: TRBD1; abundance: -; len: 14; CDR3aa: CASSPGQGSYEQYF; CDR3nt: TGTGCCAGCAGTCCGGGACAGGGCTCCTACGAGCAGTACTTC
j_gene: TRBJ1-2; v_gene: TRBV7-2; d_gene: -; abundance: once; len: 14; CDR3aa: CASSLGQGSTGYTF; CDR3nt: TGTGCCAGCAGCTTAGGGCAGGGCTCCACGGGCTACACCTTC